Listed here are 27 T cell receptor beta chains from one sample, sequenced in a study of blood T cells in healthy people across ages (dated by TCRdb to the mid-2010s). The library was generated by 5' RACE. Sequencing used an Illumina HiSeq 2500. A second PCR of about 6 to 12 cycles was run with a J-beta primer mix and a sample-barcoded 5' primer. In TCRdb, the public reads were trimmed at Q25 with fastp and aligned with MiXCR, with productive beta chains retained. Each entry is one CDR3 protein sequence, shown with its most common DNA and genes. A total of approximately 800,000 distinct CDR3 sequences appear in this sample, 20% to 25% of them only once. The ten largest clones add up to 3.7% of the sample. The same sample was also studied in work on T cells of mothers and their children.

Sequencing input: blood. These receptors all stem from a boy between 10 and 17 years old in good health.

This rearrangement joins TRBV7-8 to TRBJ2-7; TRBD2 matches 8 bases. The trim removed 1 base at V and 3 bases at J, leaving 5 bases unmatched. CDR1 is SGHVS and CDR2 is FQNEAQ in the germline V gene. This CDR3 is 15 amino acids long. The CDR3 nucleotides read TGTGCCAGCAGCTTAGTTATGCTAGCGGGCTACGAGCAGTACTTC. Protein product: CASSLVMLAGYEQYF. Variable domain in full (rest from reference TRBV7-8 and TRBJ2-7): GAGVSQSPRYKVAKRGQDVALRCDPISGHVSLFWYQQALGQGPEFLTYFQNEAQLDKSGLPSDRFFAERPEGSVSTLKIQRTQQEDSAVYLCASSLVMLAGYEQYFGPGTRLTVT.

V gene TRBV20-1 combines with J gene TRBJ2-1; D is perhaps TRBD1 (7 bases). The J call may be in error: the DNA end matches TRBJ2-7 better. This CDR3 spans 13 amino acids. Per germline, CDR1 DFQATT and CDR2 SNEGSKA (reference sequence). CDR3 loop: CSLGGRGSYEQYF. The CDR3 region has the DNA TGCAGCCTGGGGGGCAGGGGGTCCTACGAGCAGTACTTC.

This clonotype has a handful of counts. The chain employs TRBV4-1 and TRBJ2-5; no definite D call. The CDR3 totals 14 residues. Trimming pared 1 base from V and 7 bases from J, leaving 13 bases between. CDR1 MGHRA and CDR2 YSYEKL come from the germline V gene. The CDR3 sequence is CASSQVQAVGTQYF. The CDR3, as DNA: TGCGCCAGCAGCCAAGTGCAGGCGGTCGGGACCCAGTACTTC.

This clonotype was counted a few times. The V gene is TRBV5-1, the J gene TRBJ1-6; TRBD1 might be the D (5 bases). CDR3 length: 18 residues. With 3 bases removed from V and 7 bases from J, the gap between germline ends came to 23 bases. CDR1 is SGHRS and CDR2 is YFSETQ in the germline V gene. The CDR3, as DNA: TGCGCCAGCAGCTGGGTGACCGGACAAGACGACCGGAATTCACCCCTCCACTTT. This translates into CASSWVTGQDDRNSPLHF. The full variable domain, its missing parts supplied by reference TRBV5-1 and TRBJ1-6, is KAGVTQTPRYLIKTRGQQVTLSCSPISGHRSVSWYQQTPGQGLQFLFEYFSETQRNKGNFPGRFSGRQFSNSRSEMNVSTLELGDSALYLCASSWVTGQDDRNSPLHFGNGTRLTVT.

This clonotype showed up just a few times. Germline and junction disagree at one end, which may indicate a read error. The V gene is TRBV6-5, the J gene TRBJ1-1; unclear D gene. The CDR3 is made up of 15 amino acids. CDR1 is MNHEY, CDR2 SVGAGI, per germline. For the CDR3, the DNA is TGTGCCAGCAGTTACTCGTTCAGGAAGAACACTGTAGCTTTCTTT. It is translated as CASSYSFRKNTVAFF.

The chain joins TRBV7-2 to TRBJ2-5; 9 nucleotides agree with TRBD1. The assigned J gene may be wrong: the sequence end matches TRBJ2-1 better. CDR1 is SGHTA and CDR2 is FQGNSA in the germline V gene. The CDR3 runs to 15 residues. CDR3 region: CASSSSGQGLLEQFF. CDR3 in DNA: TGTGCCAGCAGCTCGTCGGGACAGGGATTACTTGAGCAGTTCTTC.

This clonotype was counted a few times. V usage is TRBV7-3 and J usage is TRBJ1-1; D gene unclear. The CDR3 covers 15 residues. Trimming pared 0 bases from V and 4 bases from J, leaving 12 bases between. Germline V gene sequence: CDR1 SGHTA, CDR2 FQGTGA. CDR3 region: CASSLTEGPGTEAFF. The DNA of the CDR3 is TGTGCCAGCAGCTTAACAGAGGGTCCGGGCACTGAAGCTTTCTTT.

This clonotype was counted only a few times. A read error may produce the germline difference seen at one junction end. The V call is TRBV19, the J call TRBJ1-2; perhaps TRBD1 as D (5 bases). CDR1 is LNHDA, CDR2 SQIVND, per germline (reference sequence). CDR3 length: 13 residues. CDR3 sequence reads: CASTQTAHLDLNF. The CDR3 coding sequence is TGTGCCAGTACCCAGACAGCCCACCTTGACCTAAACTTC. Together with reference TRBV19 and TRBJ1-2, the CDR3 gives the full variable domain: DGGITQSPKYLFRKEGQNVTLSCEQNLNHDAMYWYRQDPGQGLRLIYYSQIVNDFQKGDIAEGYSVSREKKESFPLTVTSAQKNPTAFYLCASTQTAHLDLNFGSGTRLTVV.

The rearrangement links TRBV20-1 to TRBJ1-6; D unresolved. Germline loops: CDR1 DFQATT, CDR2 SNEGSKA (reference sequence). The CDR3 has 12 residues. Trimming stripped 2 bases from V and 9 bases from J, with 8 bases between. The CDR3, as DNA: TGCAGTGCTAGATGGGAGCTTTCACCCCTCCACTTT. Amino acid sequence: CSARWELSPLHF.

Concerning this clonotype: Its ends do not fully match the called genes, so a read error is possible. The chain couples TRBV4-1 to TRBJ1-4; 12 positions agree with TRBD1. The CDR3 runs 13 residues. The V gene's germline CDR1 is MGHRA and CDR2 YSYEKL. CDR3 bases: TGTGCCAGCAGCCAAGGGACAGGGGGCCGGGTGGTTTTT. Amino acid sequence: CASSQGTGGRVVF.

This clonotype was found a few times. The chain employs TRBV3-1 and TRBJ1-1; no definite D call. CDR1 is LGHDT and CDR2 is YNNKEL in the germline V gene (reference sequence). Trimming stripped 1 base from V and 1 base from J, with 10 bases between. This CDR3 spans 15 amino acids. The CDR3 nucleotides are TGTGCCAGCAGCCAAGGTCTCGTCACGAACACTGAAGCTTTCTTT. Translated, it gives CASSQGLVTNTEAFF.

This clonotype was seen a few times. The V gene is TRBV29-1, the J gene TRBJ2-3; TRBD2 agrees at 8 bases. CDR1 and CDR2 from the germline V gene are SQVTM and ANQGSEA. With V trimmed by 4 bases and J by 4 bases, 10 bases remained unmatched. CDR3 length equals 15 residues. CDR3 in DNA: TGCAGCGTTGCTCTTCGGGCGGGGGGAGCAGATACGCAGTATTTT. As protein: CSVALRAGGADTQYF.

The chain is built from TRBV12-3 or TRBV12-4 and TRBJ1-5; no clear D gene. This CDR3 region has 14 residues. V was shortened by 7 bases and J by 7 bases, with 17 bases between the two germline ends. The CDR3 region is CASTTNGSAQPQHF. The CDR3 DNA sequence: TGTGCCAGCACCACCAATGGCAGCGCCCAGCCCCAGCATTTT.

The chain links TRBV6-2 or TRBV6-3 to TRBJ2-5; TRBD1 matches at 7 bases. CDR1 is MNHEY, CDR2 SVGEGT, per germline. Trimming cost V 6 bases and J 5 bases; bases outside gene matches: 9. This CDR3 contains 14 residues. The chain's CDR3 is CASRRTGTEETQYF. Written as DNA, the CDR3 is TGTGCCAGCAGAAGAACCGGGACAGAGGAGACCCAGTACTTC.

The chain recombines TRBV7-2 with TRBJ1-4, with D perhaps matching TRBD1 (6 bases). Trimming pared 0 bases from V and 5 bases from J, leaving 10 bases between. Germline-derived CDR1 and CDR2 are SGHTA and FQGNSA. The CDR3 covers 15 residues. For the CDR3, the DNA is TGTGCCAGCAGCTTAGCGTTGGGGGCCAATGAAAAACTGTTTTTT. Translated, it gives CASSLALGANEKLFF.

This chain uses TRBV7-9 with TRBJ2-7; 9 bases map to TRBD1. Trimming took 4 bases from V and 0 from J; bases not matched to a gene: 7. This CDR3 has 16 residues. Germline V gene data show CDR1 as SEHNR and CDR2 as FQNEAQ (reference sequence). The CDR3 loop is CASSSLTGGASYEQYF. The CDR3 nucleotides are TGTGCCAGCAGCTCATTAACAGGGGGCGCCTCCTACGAGCAGTACTTC.

The V call is TRBV30, the J call TRBJ2-5; D might be TRBD1 or TRBD2, each matching 7 bases. The CDR3 has 14 amino acids. The germline V and J ends were trimmed by 2 bases and 5 bases, with 15 bases remaining between them. Looked up from germline, CDR1 is GTSNPN and CDR2 is SVGIG (reference sequence). CDR3 bases: TGTGCCTGGAGTAGATCCAGGGGGGGGGAGACCCAGTACTTC. Protein sequence: CAWSRSRGGETQYF.

This clonotype was found once. The chain is built from TRBV4-1 and TRBJ2-3; TRBD2 might be the D (6 bases). This CDR3 has 18 amino acids. V shed 0 bases and J shed 2 bases, with 18 bases lying between them. Germline values: CDR1 MGHRA, CDR2 YSYEKL. The CDR3: CASSQEFMGTPFTDTQYF. The CDR3 coding sequence is TGCGCCAGCAGCCAAGAATTTATGGGGACTCCATTCACAGATACGCAGTATTTT.

This clonotype was counted only a few times. This chain uses TRBV20-1 with TRBJ1-2; 7 bases align to TRBD1. Germline V gene data show CDR1 as DFQATT and CDR2 as SNEGSKA (reference sequence). This CDR3 has 12 residues. After removal of 7 bases from V and 4 bases from J, the junction contained 6 bases not matched to a gene. CDR3 coding DNA: TGCAGTGTGGAGGGGGCGGTCTATGGCTACACCTTC. This codes for CSVEGAVYGYTF.

This clonotype has more than one count but fewer than ten. V gene TRBV28 combines with J gene TRBJ2-5; 9 positions match TRBD1. Germline CDR1 and CDR2: MDHEN and SYDVKM. The ends lost 5 bases at V and 1 base at J; junction bases unmatched: 5. This CDR3 comprises 15 residues. The CDR3, as DNA: TGTGCCAGCAGTCGCTCGGGACAGGGCCAAGAGACCCAGTACTTC. The encoded protein is CASSRSGQGQETQYF.

The V gene is TRBV12-3 or TRBV12-4, the J gene TRBJ2-5, with D hard to call. V was shortened by 4 bases and J by 0 bases, with 9 bases between the two germline ends. The CDR3 is 14 amino acids. The CDR3 is CASSWGWDQETQYF. In DNA form, the CDR3 reads TGTGCCAGCAGTTGGGGATGGGACCAAGAGACCCAGTACTTC.

The gene calls are TRBV11-2 and TRBJ2-1; TRBD1 might be the D (5 bases). The J call may be wrong; the DNA end is better matched by TRBJ2-7. This CDR3 region has 14 residues. CDR1 and CDR2 (germline): SGHAT, FQNNGV. For the CDR3, the DNA is TGTGCCAGCAGCTTATGGGGCAGGACCTACGAGCAGTACTTC. Its protein product is CASSLWGRTYEQYF.

This clonotype was detected ten times or more. This rearrangement joins TRBV20-1 to TRBJ2-5; 9 bases match TRBD2. J was trimmed by 2 bases and V by 6 bases; bases with no gene match: 10. This CDR3 has 15 amino acids. The V gene's germline CDR1 is DFQATT and CDR2 SNEGSKA (reference sequence). CDR3 protein: CSAHRGSGGQETQYF. Here the CDR3 DNA reads TGCAGTGCCCACCGGGGTAGCGGGGGACAAGAGACCCAGTACTTC.

The chain has TRBV20-1 and TRBJ2-3; 7 nucleotides line up with TRBD2. The V segment lost 0 bases and the J segment 2 bases; nucleotides outside the gene matches: 8. The CDR3 length is 16 residues. The V gene's germline CDR1 is DFQATT and CDR2 SNEGSKA (reference sequence). CDR3 amino acids: CSARDGGRTYTDTQYF. The DNA for the CDR3 is TGCAGTGCTAGAGATGGCGGGAGAACATACACAGATACGCAGTATTTT.

This clonotype has just a few counts. DNA of the CDR3: TGTGCCAGCAGTGTACTAAGGACAGGGGTGCATGGCGAGCAGTACTTC. Translated: CASSVLRTGVHGEQYF. The chain is built from TRBV27 and TRBJ2-5; 9 nucleotides align to TRBD1. The J call may not be correct, given that the DNA end is closer to TRBJ2-7. The CDR3 totals 16 residues. Germline loops: CDR1 MNHEY, CDR2 SMNVEV (reference sequence).

Details on this clonotype: Germline and junction disagree at one end, which may indicate a read error. This chain links TRBV7-8 with TRBJ1-2, with D possibly matching TRBD1 (6 bases). Germline V gives CDR1 SGHVS, CDR2 FQNEAQ. This CDR3 is 12 amino acids long. The CDR3 spells CASSLADSLIAF. CDR3 bases: TGTGCCAGCAGCTTAGCGGACAGCCTAATCGCCTTC.

Only a few counts were recorded for this clonotype. The J gene is TRBJ2-5, the V gene TRBV9; D is undetermined. The V and J ends lost 0 bases and 2 bases respectively, with 8 bases between them. Germline values: CDR1 SGDLS, CDR2 YYNGEE. The CDR3 runs 14 residues. CDR3 sequence: CASSVGGGQETQYF. The CDR3 DNA sequence: TGTGCCAGCAGCGTAGGGGGTGGACAAGAGACCCAGTACTTC.